This T cell receptor (beta chain) appears in the sequencing data of a study of T cells in Graves' hyperthyroidism and ophthalmopathy. Study-wide findings and caveats: Through a model of 13 V-J features, ophthalmopathy was separated from stable hyperthyroidism.

Amplified TCR beta CDR3 regions came from RNA transcripts. The primer set for the first-round RT-PCR of the TCR CDR3 was HTBI. TCRdb independently ran MiXCR on the multiplex PCR reads; one entry per CDR3 protein. The data hold hundreds of thousands of distinct CDR3 sequences, with roughly a third observed a single time. This clonotype was recorded many times. Its antigen is as yet unknown. This sample holds PBMCs from less than 13 ml fresh peripheral blood. The clonotype originates from a middle-aged woman with Graves' hyperthyroidism. The specimen sequenced was blood.

The CDR3 is CASSVGSRKTYGYTF. The CDR3 nucleotides read TGTGCCAGCAGCGTGGGCAGTAGAAAAACCTATGGCTACACCTTC. J is TRBJ1-2 and V is TRBV9; D not resolved. The germline V gene has CDR1 SGDLS and CDR2 YYNGEE. The CDR3 totals 15 residues. V lost 2 bases, J lost 4 bases, and 15 bases lay in between. Full variable domain (outside the CDR3, taken from reference TRBV9 and TRBJ1-2): DSGVTQTPKHLITATGQRVTLRCSPRSGDLSVYWYQQSLDQGLQFLIQYYNGEERAKGNILERFSAQQFPDLHSELNLSSLELGDSALYFCASSVGSRKTYGYTFGSGTRLTVV.